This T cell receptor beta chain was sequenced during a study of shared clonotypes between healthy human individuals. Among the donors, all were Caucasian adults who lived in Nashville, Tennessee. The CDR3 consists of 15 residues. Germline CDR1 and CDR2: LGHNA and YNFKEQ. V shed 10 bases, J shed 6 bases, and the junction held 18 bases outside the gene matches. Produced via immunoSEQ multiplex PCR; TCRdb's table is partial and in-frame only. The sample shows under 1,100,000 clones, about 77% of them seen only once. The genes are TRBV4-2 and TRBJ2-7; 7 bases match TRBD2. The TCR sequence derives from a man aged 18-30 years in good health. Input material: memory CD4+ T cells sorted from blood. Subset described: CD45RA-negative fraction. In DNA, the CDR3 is TGTGCCACTAGGGTAAAAGCGGGGCATCCGGTCGAGCAGTACTTC. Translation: CATRVKAGHPVEQYF.